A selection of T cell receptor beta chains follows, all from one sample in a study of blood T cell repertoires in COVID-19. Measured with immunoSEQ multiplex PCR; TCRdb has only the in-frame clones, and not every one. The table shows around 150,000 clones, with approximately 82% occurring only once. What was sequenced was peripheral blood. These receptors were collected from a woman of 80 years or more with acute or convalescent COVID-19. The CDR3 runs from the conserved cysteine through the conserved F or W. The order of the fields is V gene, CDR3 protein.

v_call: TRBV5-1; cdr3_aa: CASSDGQGGNYGYTF
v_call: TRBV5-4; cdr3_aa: CASSIERVQGYTF
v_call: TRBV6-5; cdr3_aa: CATQVTSGGGELFF
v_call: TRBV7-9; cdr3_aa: CASSHWDRGSTEAFF
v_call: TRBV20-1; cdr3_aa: CSASVSGSAYEQYF
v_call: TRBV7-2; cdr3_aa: CASSPGRGLGYTF
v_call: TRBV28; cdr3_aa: CASSELGGPTGELFF
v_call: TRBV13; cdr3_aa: CASSHGTPGRYEQYF
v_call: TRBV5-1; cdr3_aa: CASSETSGRPETQYF
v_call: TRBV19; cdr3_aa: CASSTTGLGIYQETQYF
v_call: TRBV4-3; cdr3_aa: CASSQETGAKNYGYTF
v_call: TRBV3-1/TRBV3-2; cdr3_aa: CASSQDTVAATGELFF
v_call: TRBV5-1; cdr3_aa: CASRGLGYNEQFF
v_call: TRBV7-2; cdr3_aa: CASSLGGWRVRNEQFF
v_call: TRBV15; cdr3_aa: CATSRLLTSGIGNEQFF
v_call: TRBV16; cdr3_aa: CASSPAGRYLTDTQYF
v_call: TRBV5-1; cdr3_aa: CATQTGTNTEAFF
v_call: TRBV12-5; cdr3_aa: CASGLVQQGTQQPQHF
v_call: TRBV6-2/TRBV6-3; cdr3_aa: CASSYSAGKSRQNF
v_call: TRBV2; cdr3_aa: CASSPEPPSVTFPTQYF
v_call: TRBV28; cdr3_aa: CASSLSDRGYGYTF
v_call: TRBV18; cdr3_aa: CASSGTSGSLEQFF
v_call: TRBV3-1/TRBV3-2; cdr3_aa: CASSPRVDSDSPLHF
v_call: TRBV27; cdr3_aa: CASSLIINGASGSPSLYNEQFF
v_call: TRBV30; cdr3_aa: CAWTRGVRTRNSPLHF
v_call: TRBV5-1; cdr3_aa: CASSLSGGGTEAFF
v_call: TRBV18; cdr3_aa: CASSSGQLKSEKLFF
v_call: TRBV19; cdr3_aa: CASGRGTGNTIYF
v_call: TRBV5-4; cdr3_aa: CASSREGSGTEAFF
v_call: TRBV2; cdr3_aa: CASRTRGTGSIETQYF
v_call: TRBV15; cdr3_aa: CATADDYSGANVLTF
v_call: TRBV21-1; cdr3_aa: CASSKRRDRGQQETQYF
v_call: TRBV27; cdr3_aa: CASSFVAWTEAFF
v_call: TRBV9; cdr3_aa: CASSVEASRLNEQFF
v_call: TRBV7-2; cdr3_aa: CASSLRTGDSPLHF
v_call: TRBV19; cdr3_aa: CASSITLRGGELFF
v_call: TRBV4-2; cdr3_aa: CASSQPGQGVYGYTF
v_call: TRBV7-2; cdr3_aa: CASSLRVNQPQHF
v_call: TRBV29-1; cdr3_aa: CSVISPGVETQYF
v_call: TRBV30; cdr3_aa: CAWTVSTEAFF
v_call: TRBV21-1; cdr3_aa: CASRPGTGFYNEQFF
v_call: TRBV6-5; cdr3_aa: CASRGRLAGTDTQYF
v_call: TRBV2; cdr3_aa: CASSEGTGSQETQYF
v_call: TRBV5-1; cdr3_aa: CASSPGPQGTEAFF
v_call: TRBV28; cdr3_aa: CASSPDPGQGGSEAFF
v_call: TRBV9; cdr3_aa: CASSPDRGYNYGYTF
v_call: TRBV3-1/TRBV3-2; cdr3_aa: CASSQDGWQASGKETQYF
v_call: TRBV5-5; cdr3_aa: CASSKSGQGDTEAFF
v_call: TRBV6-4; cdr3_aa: CASSAAGGNSPLHF
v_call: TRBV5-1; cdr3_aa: CASSPDRTLSYEQYF
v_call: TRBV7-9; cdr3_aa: CASSSDSPRQYF
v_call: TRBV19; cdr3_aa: CASSIRWGDLSYGYTF
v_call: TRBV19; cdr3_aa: CAASTGGRIGANQPQHF
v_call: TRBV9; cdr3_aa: CASSVVAYNTGELFF
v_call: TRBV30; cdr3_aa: CAWSSGSGDEQYF
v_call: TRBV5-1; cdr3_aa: CASSLAPYNEQFF
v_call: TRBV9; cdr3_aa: CATGRLAGAGEQFF
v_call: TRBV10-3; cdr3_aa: CAISESRGRGNQPQHF
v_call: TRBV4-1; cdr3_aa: CASSQRGRESSYNEQFF